Shown below are 32 T cell receptor beta chains from a single sample sequenced in a study of blood T cells in healthy people across ages. Using a J-beta primer mix together with a sample-barcoded 5' primer, a second PCR was run for 7 to 11 cycles. TCRdb fed the 5' RACE reads into MiXCR, producing one record per CDR3 protein. Of about 1.1 million distinct CDR3 sequences in the sample, under 40% were seen once. Sequencing was performed on blood. The source of these receptors is a man aged 18 to 30 in good health.

This clonotype was detected only once. The rearrangement links TRBV10-3 to TRBJ1-4; 7 bases line up with TRBD1. The CDR3 loop spans 13 amino acids. J lost 7 bases, V lost 7 bases, and 6 bases had no gene match. Germline loops: CDR1 ENHRY, CDR2 SYGVKD. The CDR3 DNA follows: TGTGCCATCAACGACAGGGCTGGTGAAAAACTGTTTTTT. Translated, it gives CAINDRAGEKLFF.

For this clonotype: This may be a read error: a much more frequent sequence differs by one nucleotide. CDR3 nucleotides: TGCAGCGTCGGACAGTACAATGAGCAGTACTTC. Translation: CSVGQYNEQYF. The chain joins TRBV29-1 to TRBJ2-5; D may be TRBD1 (6 bases). CDR1 SQVTM and CDR2 ANQGSEA come from the germline V gene. This CDR3 contains 11 residues. The germline V and J ends were trimmed by 6 bases and 11 bases, with 16 bases remaining between them.

The chain carries TRBV6-2 or TRBV6-3 and TRBJ2-5; D gene unclear. The J call may not be correct, given that the DNA end is closer to TRBJ2-7. The CDR3 is made up of 14 amino acids. Germline CDR1 is MNHEY and CDR2 is SVGEGT. The DNA for the CDR3 is TGTGCCAGCAGTTATAATTCCTGGCCCCACGAGCAGTACTTC. This encodes CASSYNSWPHEQYF.

The rearrangement links TRBV5-1 to TRBJ2-3; a possible D gene is TRBD1 (5 bases). This CDR3 is 13 amino acids long. Trimming stripped 5 bases from V and 3 bases from J, with 10 bases between. Germline V lookup: CDR1 SGHRS, CDR2 YFSETQ. CDR3 region: CASRGVSTDTQYF. Here the CDR3 DNA reads TGCGCCAGCAGAGGGGTTTCTACAGATACGCAGTATTTT.

V usage is TRBV6-5 and J usage is TRBJ2-3; TRBD2 aligns across 9 bases. The J segment lost 1 base and the V segment lost 0 bases, leaving 8 bases of the junction unmatched. This CDR3 region has 18 residues. The germline gives CDR1 MNHEY, CDR2 SVGAGI. The CDR3 region has the DNA TGTGCCAGCAGTTACTCAGGGGATAGGACTAGCGGCACAGATACGCAGTATTTT. Residues: CASSYSGDRTSGTDTQYF.

The chain employs TRBV12-3 or TRBV12-4 and TRBJ1-6, with no clear D. V was shortened by 5 bases and J by 9 bases, with 8 bases between the two germline ends. The CDR3 sequence is 12 residues long. CDR3 sequence (DNA): TGTGCCAGCAGTACCAACCGTTCACCCCTCCACTTT. Protein: CASSTNRSPLHF.

This clonotype was seen only a few times. This chain's CDR3 is CASSSPTDPSSYNEQFF. The CDR3 bases are TGTGCCAGCAGTTCTCCTACTGACCCTAGCTCCTACAATGAGCAGTTCTTC. This chain uses TRBV6-5 with TRBJ2-1, with no clear D. This CDR3 is 17 amino acids long. V was cut by 4 bases and J by 0 bases, with 16 bases left in between. CDR1 and CDR2 (germline): MNHEY, SVGAGI.

The V call is TRBV5-6, the J call TRBJ1-3, with D maybe TRBD1 (5 bases). Trimming left V 5 bases short and J 5 bases short, with 14 bases between. This CDR3 is built from 14 residues. Germline CDR1 reads SGHDT; CDR2 reads YYEEEE. In DNA form, the CDR3 reads TGTGCCAGCAGGTTTCGAAGGGGCAGAAACACCATATATTTT. This codes for CASRFRRGRNTIYF.

The chain is built from TRBV2 and TRBJ2-1, with 7 bases that match TRBD2. Germline loops: CDR1 SNHLY, CDR2 FYNNEI. The V and J ends lost 2 bases and 7 bases, in that order; junction bases with no gene match: 8. The CDR3 length is 15 residues. CDR3: CASSELGGDSNEQFF. The CDR3, as DNA: TGTGCCAGCAGTGAATTGGGGGGGGACTCTAATGAGCAGTTCTTC.

The chain couples TRBV6-5 to TRBJ2-5; D assignment may be TRBD1 or TRBD2 (6 bases each). The CDR3 contains 15 residues. Germline V gene data show CDR1 as MNHEY and CDR2 as SVGAGI. V dropped 6 bases and J dropped 11 bases, with 25 bases sitting between them. The CDR3 nucleotides read TGTGCCAGCAGGGTCCTAGGGGGGACCTACAATGAGCAGTACTTC. Residues: CASRVLGGTYNEQYF.

This clonotype was seen repeatedly, ten times or more. The chain links TRBV9 to TRBJ2-1; D gene ambiguous. From germline, CDR1 is SGDLS and CDR2 YYNGEE. Trimming removed 0 bases at V and 6 bases at J, with 7 bases between. The CDR3 has 13 amino acids. The CDR3 sequence: CASSVEALNEQFF. CDR3 DNA sequence: TGTGCCAGCAGCGTAGAAGCCCTCAATGAGCAGTTCTTC.

The V gene is TRBV7-6, the J gene TRBJ2-5; D tentatively fits TRBD1 or TRBD2 (5 bases each). This CDR3 region has 15 residues. The germline V gene has CDR1 SGHVS and CDR2 FNYEAQ. The V end lost 0 bases, the J end lost 13 bases, and 21 bases lay between the germline ends. Here the CDR3 DNA reads TGTGCCAGCAGCTTAGCGGGGGATTTAACCTACGAGCGGTACTTC. Translating it yields CASSLAGDLTYERYF.

This clonotype occurred a few times. V is TRBV6-2 or TRBV6-3 and J is TRBJ1-4; D perhaps matches TRBD1 (5 bases). Per germline, CDR1 MNHEY and CDR2 SVGEGT. CDR3 size: 17 residues. V lost 5 bases and J 3 bases, leaving 19 bases between the germline ends. CDR3 DNA sequence: TGTGCCAGCAGTCGGGACGGATTTTATTCGTCTAATGAAAAACTGTTTTTT. This encodes CASSRDGFYSSNEKLFF.

The rearrangement joins TRBV5-1 to TRBJ2-2; 8 nucleotides line up with TRBD2. The CDR3 contains 17 residues. Trimming removed 4 bases from V and 5 bases from J; junction bases left unmatched: 13. In germline, CDR1 is SGHRS, CDR2 YFSETQ. The CDR3 nucleotides are TGCGCCAGCAGCCTTCGGAACGGGGGGGCCGGGACCGGGGAGCTGTTTTTT. Translation: CASSLRNGGAGTGELFF. The whole variable domain, filled in from reference TRBV5-1 and TRBJ2-2, reads KAGVTQTPRYLIKTRGQQVTLSCSPISGHRSVSWYQQTPGQGLQFLFEYFSETQRNKGNFPGRFSGRQFSNSRSEMNVSTLELGDSALYLCASSLRNGGAGTGELFFGEGSRLTVL.

The V gene is TRBV6-6, the J gene TRBJ2-7; tentative D call: TRBD1 (5 bases). CDR3 length: 14 residues. In germline, CDR1 is MNHNY, CDR2 SVGAGI (reference sequence). The V end was cut by 5 bases, the J end by 3 bases, with 14 bases between. In nucleotides, the CDR3 is TGTGCCAGCAGTCTGACGACAGTCTTCTACGAGCAGTACTTC. This translates into CASSLTTVFYEQYF.

V is TRBV29-1 and J is TRBJ2-2; no clear D. The CDR3 spans 12 residues. Germline-derived CDR1 and CDR2 are SQVTM and ANQGSEA. With 6 bases removed from V and 0 bases from J, the gap between germline ends came to 5 bases. This chain's CDR3 is CSVLTNTGELFF. CDR3 sequence (DNA): TGCAGCGTCCTAACGAACACCGGGGAGCTGTTTTTT.

The table lists this clonotype with a count of one. This sequence joins TRBV12-1 and TRBJ2-5; the DNA was not compared with TRBD2, the D call given in the table. TRBV12-1 corresponds to a pseudogene. This CDR3 has 15 residues. The CDR3 DNA is TGTGCCAGCATCCTACCGGGGGGCCTTTTGGAGACCCAGTACTTC. Protein: CASILPGGLLETQYF.

This clonotype was observed many times. The chain has TRBV20-1 and TRBJ2-3; TRBD2 matches at 8 bases. Germline V gene sequence: CDR1 DFQATT, CDR2 SNEGSKA (reference sequence). There are 16 residues in the CDR3. The ends lost 0 bases at V and 6 bases at J; junction bases unmatched: 11. The chain's CDR3 is CSARDVSSGAWDTQYF. Written as DNA, the CDR3 is TGCAGTGCTAGAGATGTCAGTAGCGGGGCTTGGGATACGCAGTATTTT.

In this sample, this clonotype turned up a few times. The chain has TRBV6-6 and TRBJ2-4, with D perhaps TRBD2 (5 bases). From germline, CDR1 is MNHNY and CDR2 SVGAGI (reference sequence). There are 15 residues in the CDR3. V was shortened by 4 bases and J by 1 base, with 11 bases between the two germline ends. CDR3 sequence reads: CASSSYGGAKNIQYF. The DNA for the CDR3 is TGTGCCAGCAGTTCCTACGGCGGGGCCAAAAACATTCAGTACTTC.

This clonotype was picked up a small number of times. The rearrangement uses TRBV7-6 and TRBJ2-5; D is undetermined. This CDR3 spans 13 amino acids. Germline CDR1 SGHVS, CDR2 FNYEAQ. V was cut by 3 bases and J by 2 bases, with 7 bases left in between. CDR3 protein: CASSFSVQETQYF. CDR3 coding DNA: TGTGCCAGCAGCTTCTCAGTTCAAGAGACCCAGTACTTC.

This clonotype was counted a few times. The chain is built from TRBV4-2 and TRBJ1-6, with D unclear. The V end was cut by 2 bases, the J end by 8 bases, with 7 bases between. Germline CDR1 and CDR2: LGHNA and YNFKEQ. The CDR3 runs 13 residues. The CDR3 DNA reads as TGTGCCAGCAGCCAAATCAGTGATTCACCCCTCCACTTT. Translating gives CASSQISDSPLHF.

The chain combines TRBV6-2 or TRBV6-3 with TRBJ1-5; tentative D call: TRBD1 (5 bases). This CDR3 comprises 14 residues. Deletions cut 7 bases from V and 6 bases from J, with 16 bases between. Per germline, CDR1 MNHEY and CDR2 SVGEGT. CDR3 residues: CASTPFGAGQPQHF. CDR3 DNA: TGTGCCAGCACTCCATTTGGGGCGGGTCAGCCCCAGCATTTT.

CDR3 amino acids: CSAATGSSYNEQYF. The DNA for the CDR3 is TGCAGTGCCGCGACAGGGAGCTCCTACAATGAGCAGTACTTC. This chain uses TRBV20-1 with TRBJ2-1; 7 bases are shared with TRBD1. The DNA end is more similar to TRBJ2-7, so the J call may be wrong. The CDR3 runs to 14 residues. CDR1 and CDR2 from the germline V gene are DFQATT and SNEGSKA (reference sequence).

The chain uses TRBV3-1 and TRBJ2-4; possible D gene TRBD1, 7 bases. The J call may not be correct, given that the DNA end is closer to TRBJ2-7. Germline V gives CDR1 LGHDT, CDR2 YNNKEL (reference sequence). CDR3 length: 15 residues. The CDR3 region is CASSAGQRIPYEQYF. The CDR3 coding sequence is TGTGCCAGCAGCGCGGGACAGAGAATCCCCTACGAGCAGTACTTC.

The gene calls are TRBV15 and TRBJ2-3; TRBD2 is a possible D gene (5 bases). The CDR3 loop spans 16 amino acids. The V gene's germline CDR1 is LNHNV and CDR2 YYDKDF (reference sequence). V was shortened by 5 bases and J by 6 bases, with 21 bases between the two germline ends. As DNA, the CDR3 is TGTGCCACCAGCCGACGCAGGACTCAAAAGGACGATACGCAGTATTTT. It specifies CATSRRRTQKDDTQYF.

This chain's CDR3 is CASSQVEGSYNEQFF. For the CDR3, the DNA is TGCGCCAGCAGCCAAGTGGAGGGCTCCTACAATGAGCAGTTCTTC. V is TRBV4-3 and J is TRBJ2-1, with a possible D match to TRBD2 (6 bases). The CDR3 consists of 15 residues. With 1 base removed from V and 0 bases from J, the gap between germline ends came to 7 bases. Germline lookup yields CDR1 LGHNA and CDR2 YSLEER.

A word on this clonotype: Germline and junction disagree at one end, which may indicate a read error. The chain joins TRBV7-3 to TRBJ2-2, with D possibly TRBD2 on 5 matching bases. Germline V lookup: CDR1 SGHTA, CDR2 FQGTGA. This CDR3 region has 15 residues. CDR3 DNA sequence: TGTGCCAGCAGCTTAGGAGCTTTCACCACCGGGGAGTTGTTTTTT. It translates to CASSLGAFTTGELFF. The full variable domain, completed using reference TRBV7-3 and TRBJ2-2, is GAGVSQTPSNKVTEKGKYVELRCDPISGHTALYWYRQSLGQGPEFLIYFQGTGAADDSGLPNDRFFAVRPEGSVSTLKIQRTERGDSAVYLCASSLGAFTTGELFFGEGSRLTVL.

This clonotype was observed a few times. In DNA form, the CDR3 reads TGCGCCAGCAGCCTCCGAAGGGGTGAAAATTCACCCCTCCACTTT. Encoded protein: CASSLRRGENSPLHF. The J gene is TRBJ1-6, the V gene TRBV4-3, with TRBD1 as a possible D gene (5 bases). This CDR3 contains 15 residues. The V gene lost 4 bases and the J gene lost 7 bases, with 14 bases spanning the gap. Germline CDR1 reads LGHNA; CDR2 reads YSLEER.

There are a few counts of this clonotype. V usage is TRBV20-1 and J usage is TRBJ2-1; TRBD2 aligns across 8 bases. Losses at the gene ends were 6 bases for V and 7 bases for J; bases not matched to a gene: 8. The CDR3 sequence is 13 residues long. Looked up from germline, CDR1 is DFQATT and CDR2 is SNEGSKA (reference sequence). CDR3 sequence reads: CSALGLVGNEQFF. The CDR3 DNA is TGCAGTGCCCTGGGACTAGTTGGTAATGAGCAGTTCTTC.

The V and J genes are TRBV7-9 and TRBJ1-5, with a tentative D call TRBD1 (5 bases). The CDR3 length is 14 residues. Trimming left V 1 base short and J 9 bases short, with 13 bases between. The germline gives CDR1 SEHNR, CDR2 FQNEAQ (reference sequence). Here the CDR3 DNA reads TGTGCCAGCAGCTTAGGTGGGGGTACTGGGCCCCAGCATTTT. As protein: CASSLGGGTGPQHF.

There are a few counts of this clonotype. J is TRBJ1-1 and V is TRBV12-3 or TRBV12-4; D may be TRBD1 (5 bases). Trimming cost V 5 bases and J 0 bases, with 28 bases left between them. This CDR3 is 20 amino acids long. CDR3 sequence reads: CASSPQAGTTHFIMNTEAFF. The CDR3 DNA follows: TGTGCCAGCAGTCCCCAGGCCGGGACGACCCATTTCATTATGAACACTGAAGCTTTCTTT.

This clonotype has a handful of counts. This chain's CDR3 is CSVAGTRDNQPQHF. DNA for the CDR3: TGCAGCGTCGCCGGGACAAGGGACAATCAGCCCCAGCATTTT. The gene calls are TRBV29-1 and TRBJ1-5; D is perhaps TRBD1 (6 bases). This CDR3 has 14 amino acids. Germline assignment: CDR1 SQVTM and CDR2 ANQGSEA. V was shortened by 6 bases and J by 3 bases, with 15 bases between the two germline ends.